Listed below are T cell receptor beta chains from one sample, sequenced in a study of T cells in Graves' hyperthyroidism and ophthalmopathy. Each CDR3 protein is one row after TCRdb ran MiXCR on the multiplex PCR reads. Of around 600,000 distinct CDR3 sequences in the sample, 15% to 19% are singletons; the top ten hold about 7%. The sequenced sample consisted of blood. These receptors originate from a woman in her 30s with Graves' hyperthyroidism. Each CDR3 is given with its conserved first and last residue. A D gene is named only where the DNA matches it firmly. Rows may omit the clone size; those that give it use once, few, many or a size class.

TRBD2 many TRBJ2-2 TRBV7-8 TGTGCCAGCAGCTTCGGGCGGGAGAGGACCGGGGAGCTGTTTTTT CASSFGRERTGELFF
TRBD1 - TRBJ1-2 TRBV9 TGTGCCAGCAGCTACGGGACAGGGAACGGCTACACCTTC CASSYGTGNGYTF
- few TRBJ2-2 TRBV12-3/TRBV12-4 TGTGCCAGCAGTTTAGCGCGACCTGCCATGGAGGGCGGGGAGCTGTTTTTT CASSLARPAMEGGELFF
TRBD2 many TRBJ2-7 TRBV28 TGTGCCAGCAGACTCAATAGCGGGAATCACCGCGAGCAGTACTTC CASRLNSGNHREQYF
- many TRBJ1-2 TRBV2 TGTGCCAGCAGTGTGATCAGGGGTTATGGCTACACCTTC CASSVIRGYGYTF
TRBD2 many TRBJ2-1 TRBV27 TGTGCCAGCAGTTCAGCTAGCGGGAGGGTAGGGAATGAGCAGTTCTTC CASSSASGRVGNEQFF
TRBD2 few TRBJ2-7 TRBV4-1 TGCGCCAGCAGCCAAGATCTTGGGACTAGTAGGAAACTATACGAGCAGTACTTC CASSQDLGTSRKLYEQYF
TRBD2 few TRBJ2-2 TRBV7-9 TGTGCCAGCAGCCCCGGACTAGCGAACGCGAACACCGGGGAGCTGTTTTTT CASSPGLANANTGELFF
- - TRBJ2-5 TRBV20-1 TGCAGTGCTCTGGACTATAACCAAGAGACCCAGTACTTC CSALDYNQETQYF
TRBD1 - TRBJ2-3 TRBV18 TGTGCCAGCTCAGCCGGGACAGGGGTCGCAGATACGCAGTATTTT CASSAGTGVADTQYF
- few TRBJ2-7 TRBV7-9 TGTGCCAGCAGCTTATTTTCGGGGGCACTTCCCTACGAGCAGTACTTC CASSLFSGALPYEQYF
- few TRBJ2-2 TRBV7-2 TGTGCCAGCAGCTTATTAAATGCCGGGGAGCTGTTTTTT CASSLLNAGELFF
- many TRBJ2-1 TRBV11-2 TGTGCCAGCAGCGTAGCCGGGACAAGCTACAATGAGCAGTTCTTC CASSVAGTSYNEQFF
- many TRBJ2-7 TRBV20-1 TGCAGTGCGCCCCGGGACCGGGCCTACGAGCAGTACTTC CSAPRDRAYEQYF
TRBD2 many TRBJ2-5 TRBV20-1 TGCAGTGCTAGAGATTGGGTAGCGGGAGAGACCCAGTACTTC CSARDWVAGETQYF
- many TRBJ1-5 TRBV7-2 TGTGCCAGCAGCTTAGATCGGCGTCCCGGGCCCCAGCATTTT CASSLDRRPGPQHF
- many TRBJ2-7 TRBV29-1 TGCAGCGTTGGAGTGGCCTACGAGCAGTACTTC CSVGVAYEQYF
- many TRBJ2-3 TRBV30 TGTGCCTGGAGTCACGGGACGACTAGCACAGATACGCAGTATTTT CAWSHGTTSTDTQYF
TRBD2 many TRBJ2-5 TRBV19 TGTGCCAGCAGCCCGGGACTAGTGGAGACCCAGTACTTC CASSPGLVETQYF
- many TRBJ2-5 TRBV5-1 TGCGCCAGCAGCCCCGGACATACTCAAGAGACCCAGTACTTC CASSPGHTQETQYF
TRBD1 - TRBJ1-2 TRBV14 TGTGCCAGCAGCCAAGGACAGGGTTTCTTTTATGGCTACACCTTC CASSQGQGFFYGYTF
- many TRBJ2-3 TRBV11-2 TGTGCCAGCAGCCCCCGGGGCACCCCAGATACGCAGTATTTT CASSPRGTPDTQYF
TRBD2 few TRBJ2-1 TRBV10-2 TGCGCCAGCAGGGGACTAGGGTTTATAAATGAGCAGTTCTTC CASRGLGFINEQFF
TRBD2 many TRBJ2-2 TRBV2 TGTGCCATTCCCAGCAAGCGGGAGGCCCCCACCGGGGAGCTGTTTTTT CAIPSKREAPTGELFF
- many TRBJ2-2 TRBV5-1 TGCGCCAGCAGCACTCACAGATTGAACACCGGGGAGCTGTTTTTT CASSTHRLNTGELFF
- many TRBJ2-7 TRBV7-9 TGTGCCAGCAGCTTAGCAGGGACCCTCTCCTACGAGCAGTACTTC CASSLAGTLSYEQYF
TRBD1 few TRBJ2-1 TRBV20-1 TGCAGTGTCCCCGGGACAGGGCTAAATGAGCAGTTCTTC CSVPGTGLNEQFF
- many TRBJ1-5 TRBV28 TGTGCCAGCAGTGAGGTTGGCGGGCTTTTCAATCAGCCCCAGCATTTT CASSEVGGLFNQPQHF
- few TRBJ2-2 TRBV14 TGTGCCAGCAGCCAAGAGGGAGGAGGACCCGGGGAGCTGTTTTTT CASSQEGGGPGELFF
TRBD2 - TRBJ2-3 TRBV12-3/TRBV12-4 TGTGCCAGCAGTTTAATATCCCTGAGCGGGAGAGCTCCAGATACGCAGTATTTT CASSLISLSGRAPDTQYF
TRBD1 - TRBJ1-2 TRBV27 TGTGCCAGCAGATACCTCACCGGGACAGGGACTGGCTACACCTTC CASRYLTGTGTGYTF
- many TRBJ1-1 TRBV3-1 TGTGCCAGCAGCCTCGGGCGGGGGAACACTGAAGCTTTCTTT CASSLGRGNTEAFF
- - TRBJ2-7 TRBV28 TGTGCCAGCACGGTGGGGGCCGAGCAGTACTTC CASTVGAEQYF
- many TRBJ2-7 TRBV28 TGTGCCAGCAGTCCTAGTCAGAGCTCCTACGAGCAGTACTTC CASSPSQSSYEQYF
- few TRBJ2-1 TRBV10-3 TGTGCCATCAGTGAGTCTAAAGCGTCTGAGCAGTTCTTC CAISESKASEQFF
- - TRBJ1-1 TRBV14 TGTGCCAGCAGCCAAGTCGGGGGGGCGCGGGACACTGAAGCTTTCTTT CASSQVGGARDTEAFF
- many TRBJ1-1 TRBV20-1 TGCAGTGCTACCGGACAGCCCATGAACACTGAAGCTTTCTTT CSATGQPMNTEAFF
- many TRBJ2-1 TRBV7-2 TGTGCCAGCAGCTTAGCCTTACAGTACAATGAGCAGTTCTTC CASSLALQYNEQFF